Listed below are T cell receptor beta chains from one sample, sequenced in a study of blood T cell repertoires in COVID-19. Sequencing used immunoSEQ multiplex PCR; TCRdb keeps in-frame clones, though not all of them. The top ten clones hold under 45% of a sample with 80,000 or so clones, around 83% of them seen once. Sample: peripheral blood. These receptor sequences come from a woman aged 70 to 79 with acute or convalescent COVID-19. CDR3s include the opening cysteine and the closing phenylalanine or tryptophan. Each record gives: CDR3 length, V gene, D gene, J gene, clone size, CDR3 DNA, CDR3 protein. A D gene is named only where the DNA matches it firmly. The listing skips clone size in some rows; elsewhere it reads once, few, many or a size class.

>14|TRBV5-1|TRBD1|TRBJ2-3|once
TGCGCCAGCAGCTTACGGACAGGGCTAGATACGCAGTATTTT
CASSLRTGLDTQYF
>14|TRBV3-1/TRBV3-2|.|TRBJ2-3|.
TGTGCCAGCAGCCAAGGGGCGAGGGGGGATACGCAGTATTTT
CASSQGARGDTQYF
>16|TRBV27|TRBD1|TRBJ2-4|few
TGTGCCAGCAGCTCCCAAGACGGGACAGGCAGGAACATTCAGTACTTC
CASSSQDGTGRNIQYF
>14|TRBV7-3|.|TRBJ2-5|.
TGTGCCAGCAGCCCCAACGGGACTCCCGAGACCCAGTACTTC
CASSPNGTPETQYF
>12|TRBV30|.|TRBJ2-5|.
TGTGCCTGGAGTCTCACACAGGAGACCCAGTACTTC
CAWSLTQETQYF
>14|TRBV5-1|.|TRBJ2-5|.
TGCGCCAGCAGCGTTCAGGGTATGGAAGAGACCCAGTACTTC
CASSVQGMEETQYF
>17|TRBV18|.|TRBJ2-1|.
TGTGCCAGCTCACCACCCTCTAGCGCAGCTTTGTACAATGAGCAGTTCTTC
CASSPPSSAALYNEQFF
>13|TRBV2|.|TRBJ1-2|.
TGTGCCAGCGGGGGGGACGGTAACTATGGCTACACCTTC
CASGGDGNYGYTF
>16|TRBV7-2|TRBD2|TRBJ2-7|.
TGTGCCAGCAGCCGGACTAGCGGGAGGGCAGGCTACGAGCAGTACTTC
CASSRTSGRAGYEQYF
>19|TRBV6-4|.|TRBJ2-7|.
TGTGCCAGCAGTGACAGGCCCCGAACAGGGATTAAACCCTCCTACGAGCAGTACTTC
CASSDRPRTGIKPSYEQYF
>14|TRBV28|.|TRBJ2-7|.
TGTGCCAGCAGTTTGGGTGGGCTGATCTACGAGCAGTACTTC
CASSLGGLIYEQYF
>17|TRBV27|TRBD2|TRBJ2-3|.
TGTGCCAGCAGTTTCCATTATAGCGGGAGCGGGACAGATACGCAGTATTTT
CASSFHYSGSGTDTQYF
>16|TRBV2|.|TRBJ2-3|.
TGTGCCAGCAGTGAAGCGCTTGCGGGCAGCACAGATACGCAGTATTTT
CASSEALAGSTDTQYF
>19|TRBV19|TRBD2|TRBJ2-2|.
TGTGCCAGTAGTATACCCCGGACTAGCGGGAGGGCCTGGACCGGGGAGCTGTTTTTT
CASSIPRTSGRAWTGELFF
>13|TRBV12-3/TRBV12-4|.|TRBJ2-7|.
TGTGCCAGCTGTAAGCAAAGCTCCTACGAGCAGTACTTC
CASCKQSSYEQYF
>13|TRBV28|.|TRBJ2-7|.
TGTGCCACCGGGCGGGGAGTAGGTCGCGAGCAGTACTTC
CATGRGVGREQYF
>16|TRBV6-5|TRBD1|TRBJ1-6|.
TGTGCCAGCAGTTACTCCGGGACAGGGACTTATTCACCCCTCCACTTT
CASSYSGTGTYSPLHF
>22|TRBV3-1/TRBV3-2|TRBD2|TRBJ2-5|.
TGTGCCAGCAGCCAAGATTTGGGGGGGGTTTATCCCCGCGCGCGAGGTCGGGAGACCCAGTACTTC
CASSQDLGGVYPRARGRETQYF
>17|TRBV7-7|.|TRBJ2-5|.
TGTGCCAGCAGTCTGGGGGGAAACAGGGGAATGGGAGAGACCCAGTACTTC
CASSLGGNRGMGETQYF
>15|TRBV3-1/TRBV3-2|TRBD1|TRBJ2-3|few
TGTGCCAGCAGCCTGGGACAGGGTTATACAGATACGCAGTATTTT
CASSLGQGYTDTQYF
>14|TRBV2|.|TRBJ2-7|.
TGTGCCAGCACGGTAGAGAGGAAAACCTACGAGCAGTACTTC
CASTVERKTYEQYF
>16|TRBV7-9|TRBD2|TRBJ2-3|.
TGTGCCAGCAGCTTCTTGGGTAGCGGGGGCACAGATACGCAGTATTTT
CASSFLGSGGTDTQYF
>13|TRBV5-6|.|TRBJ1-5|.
TGTGCCAGCAGCCAGGGCTTCGATCAGCCCCAGCATTTT
CASSQGFDQPQHF
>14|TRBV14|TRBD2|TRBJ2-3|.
TGTGCCAGCAGCCACTGGACTAGCGGTGGTACGCAGTATTTT
CASSHWTSGGTQYF
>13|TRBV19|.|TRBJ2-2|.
TGTGCCAGTAGTACAGGGGTCGCCGGGGAGCTGTTTTTT
CASSTGVAGELFF
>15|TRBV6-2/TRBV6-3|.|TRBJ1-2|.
TGTGCCAGCAGTTACTCGGGACAAAGTGGGGATGGCTACACCTTC
CASSYSGQSGDGYTF
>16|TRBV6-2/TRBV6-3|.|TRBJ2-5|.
TGTGCCAGCAGTTACGGGCGCGGCAGGGTAATGGAGACCCAGTACTTC
CASSYGRGRVMETQYF
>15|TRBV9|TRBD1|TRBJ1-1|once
TGTGCCAGCAGCGGTAGGACAGGACTGGGCACTGAAGCTTTCTTT
CASSGRTGLGTEAFF
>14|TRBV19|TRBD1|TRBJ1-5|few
TGTGCCAGTGGCACAGGGGGCTCCCTGAATCCCCAGCATTTT
CASGTGGSLNPQHF
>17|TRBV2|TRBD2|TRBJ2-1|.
TGTGCCAGCAGTGGACTGTTTGTAGCGGGAGGGAGGAATGAGCAGTTCTTC
CASSGLFVAGGRNEQFF
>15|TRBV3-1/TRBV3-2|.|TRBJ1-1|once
TGTGCCAGCAGCCAAGGGAGGCCAGGGAACACTGAAGCTTTCTTT
CASSQGRPGNTEAFF